This is a list of T cell receptor beta chains from one sample in a study of technical replicates of blood from four donors. The data were produced by immunoSEQ multiplex PCR, yet TCRdb's version contains in-frame clones alone and is incomplete. Counted here are around 80,000 clones, about 94% occurring once; the ten biggest clones make up 0.38%. Material: T cells isolated from PBMCs. The receptors shown here come from a human donor in good health. Each CDR3 is given with its conserved first and last residue. The D gene is left open where the match is weak.

TRBD1 TRBV4-1 CASSQEGFGTGGGRTQHF
NA TRBV6-6 CASRLDSSGANVLTF
TRBD2 TRBV11-2 CASSVSSGQETQYF
TRBD1 TRBV18 CASSPEHRGRGTNEKLFF
NA TRBV29-1 CSVEPGLHAYEQYF
NA TRBV30 CAWRDRYQETQYF
NA TRBV7-8 CASSPLTGNNDEQYF
NA TRBV9 CASSVGGYTEAFF
TRBD2 TRBV27 CASTLGAGGLDGELFF
TRBD1 TRBV19 CASSPTGGYEQYF
TRBD1 TRBV6-1 CASSGSVGQGQHF
NA TRBV4-1 CASSQLPQGSQETQYF
NA TRBV2 CAEPGHRSGNTIYF